Below are 10 T cell receptor beta chains sequenced from a single sample in a study of cytomegalovirus exposure and HLA in healthy donors listed by TCRdb under 2017. Library preparation used the immunoSEQ multiplex PCR assay. The multiplex PCR relied on a mix of 60 forward primers for TCR Vbeta segments and 13 reverse primers for TCR Jbeta segments. This immuneACCESS table, as held by TCRdb, lists in-frame sequences with V and J called but not all clones. Of the missing ones, under half trace to an unresolved V gene in checked studies; the others have no known cause. The sample table holds approximately 160,000 clones, of which approximately 80% were seen once. About 7.7% of the sample is held by the ten biggest clonotypes. The specimen sequenced was PBMCs. The receptors shown here come from a woman between 40 and 55 years old in good health and CMV-seropositive.

The rearrangement joins TRBV5-6 to TRBJ1-1; 8 bases are shared with TRBD1. The CDR3 is made up of 14 amino acids. The V gene end was trimmed by 4 bases and the J gene end by 2 bases; junction bases not matched to a gene: 4. The V gene's germline CDR1 is SGHDT and CDR2 YYEEEE. CDR3 sequence (DNA): TGTGCCAGCAGCCCTGACAGGGGCAACACTGAAGCTTTCTTT. As protein: CASSPDRGNTEAFF.

The chain combines TRBV5-1 with TRBJ2-2, with 7 positions matching TRBD2. The CDR3 is 15 residues long. Per the germline V gene, CDR1 is SGHRS and CDR2 is YFSETQ. V dropped 3 bases and J dropped 4; count of bases not matched to a gene: 6. The CDR3 loop is CASSSTGTTTGELFF. The CDR3 DNA reads as TGCGCCAGCAGCTCAACCGGGACTACCACCGGGGAGCTGTTTTTT.

The chain couples TRBV29-1 to TRBJ1-5; D is perhaps TRBD1 (6 bases). V was trimmed by 4 bases and J by 5 bases, leaving 12 bases between them. Per germline, CDR1 SQVTM and CDR2 ANQGSEA. CDR3 length equals 13 residues. The CDR3 region has the DNA TGCAGCGTTGGCCGAGAGGGGGATCAGCCCCAGCATTTT. Translation: CSVGREGDQPQHF.

The rearrangement links TRBV6-5 to TRBJ1-4; possibly TRBD1 for D (5 bases). V lost 6 bases and J 1 base, leaving 12 bases between the germline ends. Germline values: CDR1 MNHEY, CDR2 SVGAGI. There are 15 residues in the CDR3. Here the CDR3 DNA reads TGTGCCAGCAGCCCCGGCGACAGAACTAATGAAAAACTGTTTTTT. Translated, it gives CASSPGDRTNEKLFF.

This clone was counted between two and nine times. The rearrangement links TRBV15 to TRBJ1-3; D remains ambiguous. Germline V gene lookup returns CDR1 LNHNV and CDR2 YYDKDF (reference sequence). The CDR3 covers 15 residues. V gave up 2 bases and J gave up 0 bases, with 8 bases separating them. The CDR3 nucleotides read TGTGCCACCAGCAGATCCATAGACTCTGGAAACACCATATATTTT. Protein product: CATSRSIDSGNTIYF.

The V call is TRBV7-9, the J call TRBJ1-1, with D maybe TRBD1 (5 bases). This CDR3 comprises 13 residues. The germline V gene has CDR1 SEHNR and CDR2 FQNEAQ (reference sequence). The V gene lost 5 bases and the J gene lost 4 bases, with 11 bases spanning the gap. The CDR3 spells CASSPGGSTEAFF. CDR3 coding DNA: TGTGCCAGCAGCCCGGGGGGGTCCACTGAAGCTTTCTTT.

The chain is built from TRBV27 and TRBJ2-7; 9 positions agree with TRBD1. Unmatched junction bases numbered 14, after V lost 6 bases and J lost 5 bases. The CDR3 runs 16 residues. The germline V gene encodes CDR1 MNHEY and CDR2 SMNVEV (reference sequence). Here the CDR3 DNA reads TGTGCCAGCAGACAGTACACAGGGGGCAGTGAGAACGAGCAGTACTTC. Translation gives CASRQYTGGSENEQYF.

This clone was found a few times. This rearrangement joins TRBV5-5 to TRBJ2-1, with a weak D call TRBD2 (5 bases). Per germline, CDR1 SGHKS and CDR2 YYEKEE (reference sequence). The CDR3 sequence is 12 residues long. Trimming pared 0 bases from V and 16 bases from J, leaving 14 bases between. The CDR3 coding sequence is TGTGCCAGCAGCTTGGGACAACTAGGCGGATTCTTC. Amino acid sequence: CASSLGQLGGFF.

The chain has TRBV5-8 and TRBJ1-4, with D possibly matching TRBD1 (5 bases). Deletions cut 4 bases from V and 10 bases from J, with 23 bases between. The CDR3 sequence is 16 residues long. CDR1 and CDR2 from the germline V gene are SGHTS and YDEGEE. CDR3 sequence: CASSDPSGGKIGKLFF. CDR3 in DNA: TGTGCCAGCAGCGACCCGTCGGGGGGGAAAATTGGAAAACTGTTTTTT.

This chain links TRBV5-1 with TRBJ2-1, with unresolved D. CDR3 size: 16 residues. Germline V CDR1 and CDR2: SGHRS, YFSETQ. Trimming removed 2 bases at V and 0 bases at J, with 12 bases between. CDR3: CASSLVSESSYNEQFF. CDR3 nucleotides: TGCGCCAGCAGCTTAGTCAGCGAGAGCTCCTACAATGAGCAGTTCTTC.